This TCR beta chain was sequenced during a study of T-cell memory formation after mild COVID-19. TCRdb called the 5' RACE reads again in MiXCR, with one record for every CDR3 protein. The data contain almost 550,000 distinct CDR3 sequences, just over 20% of them singletons. This clonotype turned up a few times. Its specificity is not known. The CDR3 is made up of 14 amino acids. Per germline, CDR1 LNHNV and CDR2 YYDKDF (reference sequence). The germline V and J ends were trimmed by 0 bases and 1 base, with 7 bases remaining between them. Study-wide findings and caveats: Pre-infection memory already had some responding clones, implying cross-reactive memory joined.

This chain joins TRBV15 and TRBJ2-7; unclear D gene. This receptor was obtained from an adult woman who had mild COVID-19 (a few samples of this study predate the infection). Cell type and time point are not known. Sequencing was performed on PBMCs or a T cell subset sorted from them (not recorded which). This chain's CDR3 is CATSREVGSYEQYF. In DNA, the CDR3 is TGTGCCACCAGCAGAGAGGTTGGATCCTACGAGCAGTACTTC.